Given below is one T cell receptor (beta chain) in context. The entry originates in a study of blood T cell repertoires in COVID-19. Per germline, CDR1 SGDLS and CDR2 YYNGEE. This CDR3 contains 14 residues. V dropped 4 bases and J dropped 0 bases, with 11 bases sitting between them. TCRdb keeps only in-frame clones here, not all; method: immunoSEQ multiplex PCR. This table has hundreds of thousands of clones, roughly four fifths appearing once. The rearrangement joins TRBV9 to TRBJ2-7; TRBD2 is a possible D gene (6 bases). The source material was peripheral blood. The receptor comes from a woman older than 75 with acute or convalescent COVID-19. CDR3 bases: TGTGCCAGCAGCCCCGGAGGGAGCTCCTACGAGCAGTACTTC. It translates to CASSPGGSSYEQYF. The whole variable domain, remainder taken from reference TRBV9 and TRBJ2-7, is DSGVTQTPKHLITATGQRVTLRCSPRSGDLSVYWYQQSLDQGLQFLIQYYNGEERAKGNILERFSAQQFPDLHSELNLSSLELGDSALYFCASSPGGSSYEQYFGPGTRLTVT.